Below, 15 T cell receptor beta chains from the same sample are listed, as sequenced in a study of blood T cell repertoires in COVID-19. Only in-frame clones appear in the TCRdb table, and some are missing; sequencing was by immunoSEQ multiplex PCR. The data show 100,000 to 150,000 clones, with roughly 80% seen just once and about 2.6% held by the top ten. The sequencing sample was made of PBMCs or T cells enriched from blood (not recorded which). The receptor source for this set is a man aged 35 to 55 with acute COVID-19.

The CDR3, as DNA: TGCGCCAGCAGCTCCGGGACTCAAGGCGATACGCAGTATTTT. This codes for CASSSGTQGDTQYF. The chain uses TRBV5-1 and TRBJ2-3, with a possible D match to TRBD2 (6 bases). Germline V gives CDR1 SGHRS, CDR2 YFSETQ. Trimming took off 3 bases at V and 6 bases at J, with 14 bases between the two ends. CDR3 length: 14 amino acids.

The rearrangement uses TRBV19 and TRBJ1-5; D ambiguous. The CDR3 extends over 14 amino acids. Germline CDR1 LNHDA, CDR2 SQIVND (reference sequence). V was cut by 5 bases and J by 4 bases, with 12 bases left in between. In DNA form, the CDR3 reads TGTGCCAGTAGTTTGGGGAGGCGGAATCAGCCCCAGCATTTT. It codes for CASSLGRRNQPQHF.

V usage is TRBV27 and J usage is TRBJ1-4; 10 positions match TRBD1. Germline assignment: CDR1 MNHEY and CDR2 SMNVEV (reference sequence). V was pared by 8 bases and J by 7 bases, with 7 bases of the junction left unmatched. The CDR3 sequence is 14 residues long. The CDR3 sequence is CASRSGTGAEKLFF. CDR3 DNA: TGTGCCAGCCGGAGCGGGACAGGGGCTGAAAAACTGTTTTTT.

The chain combines TRBV5-6 with TRBJ1-4, with TRBD1 matching 8 bases. In germline, CDR1 is SGHDT, CDR2 YYEEEE. The CDR3 contains 16 residues. The V and J ends lost 4 bases and 0 bases, in that order; junction bases with no gene match: 5. CDR3 nucleotide sequence: TGTGCCAGCAGCAGAGACAGGGGCTCAACTAATGAAAAACTGTTTTTT. This translates into CASSRDRGSTNEKLFF.

The rearrangement joins TRBV6-5 to TRBJ1-1; no reliable D call. Trimming took 4 bases from V and 3 from J, leaving 12 bases between them. Germline V gives CDR1 MNHEY, CDR2 SVGAGI. The CDR3 has 14 amino acids. The DNA for the CDR3 is TGTGCCAGCAGTTTCGAGGGTCGGGACACTGAAGCTTTCTTT. It yields the protein CASSFEGRDTEAFF.

The chain links TRBV5-1 to TRBJ1-1, with TRBD1 matching over 9 bases. The trim removed 4 bases at V and 1 base at J, leaving 2 bases unmatched. The CDR3 covers 14 residues. Germline CDR1 reads SGHRS; CDR2 reads YFSETQ. The CDR3: CASSKDRGNTEAFF. The CDR3 nucleotides read TGCGCCAGCAGCAAGGACAGGGGGAACACTGAAGCTTTCTTT.

The chain joins TRBV3-1 (or the pseudogene TRBV3-2) to TRBJ2-7; D might be TRBD1 (5 bases). Between the trimmed V and J ends, which lost 2 bases and 3 bases, there was a span of 11 bases. Germline values: CDR1 LGHDT, CDR2 YNNKEL (reference sequence). The CDR3 length is 14 residues. CDR3 coding DNA: TGTGCCAGCAGCCAACTTTCCCAGGGCTACGAGCAGTACTTC. Translating it yields CASSQLSQGYEQYF.

The CDR3 protein is CASSEQADRVRGYTF. The CDR3, as DNA: TGTGCCAGCAGTGAACAAGCGGACCGAGTAAGGGGCTACACCTTC. The chain joins TRBV6-1 to TRBJ1-2; no definite D call. Germline V lookup: CDR1 MNHNS, CDR2 SASEGT. The V and J ends lost 2 bases and 8 bases respectively, with 18 bases between them. The CDR3 runs to 15 residues.

J is TRBJ1-2 and V is TRBV5-1, with a tentative D call TRBD1 (5 bases). The CDR3 runs to 14 residues. V lost 3 bases to trimming and J lost 9 bases, with 18 bases between them. Germline-derived CDR1 and CDR2 are SGHRS and YFSETQ. In DNA, the CDR3 is TGCGCCAGCAGCTCGGGGGTGAGGGCTCTAAGCTACACCTTC. This gives the protein CASSSGVRALSYTF.

The chain couples TRBV23-1 to TRBJ2-3; 16 nucleotides line up with TRBD2. TRBV23-1 is flagged as an ORF with uncertain function. This CDR3 has 18 residues. The ends lost 3 bases at V and 1 base at J; junction bases unmatched: 4. The CDR3 DNA reads as TGCGCCAGCAGTCAGGGGACTAGCGGGGGGGTTCGCACAGATACGCAGTATTTT. Translation: CASSQGTSGGVRTDTQYF.

This rearrangement joins TRBV5-1 to TRBJ2-1; a weak D match, TRBD2 (5 bases). V lost 6 bases, J lost 0 bases, and 13 bases lay in between. Germline loops: CDR1 SGHRS, CDR2 YFSETQ. The CDR3 is 15 amino acids. The CDR3 DNA is TGCGCCAGCACCGTAGCGTTGAGCTCCTACAATGAGCAGTTCTTC. Its translation: CASTVALSSYNEQFF.

The chain carries TRBV7-9 and TRBJ2-2; 8 bases agree with TRBD2. With 5 bases clipped from V and 1 base from J, the junction kept 6 bases outside the gene matches. The CDR3 spans 16 residues. Per germline, CDR1 SEHNR and CDR2 FQNEAQ (reference sequence). This CDR3 reads CASSRSGSVNTGELFF. Written as DNA, the CDR3 is TGTGCCAGCAGCCGCAGCGGGAGCGTGAACACCGGGGAGCTGTTTTTT. The full variable domain, in which reference TRBV7-9 and TRBJ2-2 provide the parts outside the CDR3, is DTGVSQNPRHKITKRGQNVTFRCDPISEHNRLYWYRQTLGQGPEFLTYFQNEAQLEKSRLLSDRFSAERPKGSFSTLEIQRTEQGDSAMYLCASSRSGSVNTGELFFGEGSRLTVL.

The chain carries TRBV9 and TRBJ2-5, with D possibly being TRBD2 (6 bases). This CDR3 is built from 13 residues. V lost 3 bases, J lost 4 bases, and 10 bases lay in between. Germline lookup yields CDR1 SGDLS and CDR2 YYNGEE. DNA for the CDR3: TGTGCCAGCAGCGGAAGAGCGGGAGAGACCCAGTACTTC. As protein: CASSGRAGETQYF.

The chain is built from TRBV15 and TRBJ2-7; 10 nucleotides match TRBD2. J was trimmed by 5 bases and V by 3 bases; bases with no gene match: 7. The CDR3 is 15 residues long. Germline V lookup: CDR1 LNHNV, CDR2 YYDKDF (reference sequence). The CDR3 spells CATSRGTSEFDEQYF. The CDR3 DNA is TGTGCCACCAGCAGGGGGACTAGCGAGTTCGACGAGCAGTACTTC.

This clone was counted between two and nine times. V gene TRBV3-1 (or the pseudogene TRBV3-2) combines with J gene TRBJ1-2, with a tentative D call TRBD1 (6 bases). Germline CDR1 reads LGHDT; CDR2 reads YNNKEL (reference sequence). There are 14 residues in the CDR3. V lost 0 bases and J 8 bases, leaving 13 bases between the germline ends. The CDR3 here is CASSQESGDTGYTF. The CDR3 DNA is TGTGCCAGCAGCCAAGAATCAGGGGATACGGGCTACACCTTC.